These 24 T cell receptor beta chains originate from one sample sequenced in a study of blood T cell repertoires in COVID-19. Assay used: immunoSEQ multiplex PCR; TCRdb lists only in-frame clones, some missing. This table holds approximately 160,000 clones, 84% found once. Specimen: peripheral blood. These receptors originate from a man aged 40-49 years who had recovered from COVID-19.

The chain employs TRBV15 and TRBJ2-1, with D possibly TRBD1 on 5 matching bases. Germline CDR1 and CDR2: LNHNV and YYDKDF (reference sequence). Trimming cost V 5 bases and J 5 bases, with 16 bases left between them. This CDR3 is built from 15 residues. In DNA, the CDR3 is TGTGCCACCAGCTCCCTTAGGGGTGAACACAATGAGCAGTTCTTC. This translates into CATSSLRGEHNEQFF.

The rearrangement links TRBV5-4 to TRBJ2-7; 7 nucleotides match TRBD1. Germline values: CDR1 SGHNT, CDR2 YYREEE (reference sequence). This CDR3 comprises 13 residues. V gave up 4 bases and J gave up 3 bases; unmatched junction bases: 4. The CDR3 sequence: CASSLGQSYEQYF. The DNA for the CDR3 is TGTGCCAGCAGCCTGGGACAGAGCTACGAGCAGTACTTC. The variable domain in full, with the rest retrieved from reference TRBV5-4 and TRBJ2-7, is ETGVTQSPTHLIKTRGQQVTLRCSSQSGHNTVSWYQQALGQGPQFIFQYYREEENGRGNFPPRFSGLQFPNYSSELNVNALELDDSALYLCASSLGQSYEQYFGPGTRLTVT.

The V and J genes are TRBV18 and TRBJ1-4; possibly TRBD1 for D (6 bases). Looked up from germline, CDR1 is KGHSH and CDR2 is LQKENI. The CDR3 is 15 residues long. With 0 bases removed from V and 8 bases from J, the gap between germline ends came to 13 bases. CDR3 bases: TGTGCCAGCTCACCACCACAGCGTCAGGGGGAAAAACTGTTTTTT. Its protein is CASSPPQRQGEKLFF.

The DNA of the CDR3 is TGCAGTGCTAGTTATCCCCCGACACCAACTAATGAAAAACTGTTTTTT. It yields the protein CSASYPPTPTNEKLFF. V gene TRBV20-1 combines with J gene TRBJ1-4; D uncertain. CDR3 length: 16 residues. V dropped 3 bases and J dropped 0 bases, with 14 bases sitting between them. Germline values: CDR1 DFQATT, CDR2 SNEGSKA (reference sequence).

The chain is built from TRBV13 and TRBJ2-6; D may be TRBD1 (6 bases). Trimming cost V 2 bases and J 1 base, with 6 bases left between them. This CDR3 region has 15 residues. Germline CDR1 is PRHDT and CDR2 is FYEKMQ (reference sequence). CDR3 protein: CASSLRGSGANVLTF. For the CDR3, the DNA is TGTGCCAGCAGCTTAAGGGGGTCTGGGGCCAACGTCCTGACTTTC.

The chain combines TRBV6-5 with TRBJ2-1, with TRBD2 identical over 7 bases. Germline-derived CDR1 and CDR2 are MNHEY and SVGAGI. This CDR3 region has 11 residues. After removal of 8 bases from V and 6 bases from J, the junction contained 1 base not matched to a gene. The CDR3 reads CASGGVNEQFF. The DNA for the CDR3 is TGTGCCAGCGGGGGGGTCAATGAGCAGTTCTTC.

This chain joins TRBV7-7 and TRBJ2-1, with unresolved D. CDR1 is SSHAT, CDR2 FNYEAQ, per germline (reference sequence). The CDR3 covers 13 residues. V was pared by 11 bases and J by 7 bases, with 18 bases between. Here the CDR3 reads CALTPPSTNEQFF. The CDR3 nucleotides read TGTGCCCTAACCCCACCTTCCACGAATGAGCAGTTCTTC.

This clone turned up a few times. The chain joins TRBV5-5 to TRBJ1-1; 8 bases match TRBD1. Unmatched junction bases numbered 16, after V lost 4 bases and J lost 5 bases. The germline V gene has CDR1 SGHKS and CDR2 YYEKEE (reference sequence). This CDR3 spans 17 amino acids. CDR3 in amino acids: CASSRGTGGIVWTEAFF. CDR3 nucleotides: TGTGCCAGCAGCCGCGGGACAGGAGGTATCGTGTGGACTGAAGCTTTCTTT.

The chain links TRBV10-2 to TRBJ2-7, with 8 bases aligning to TRBD1. With V trimmed by 6 bases and J by 3 bases, 10 bases remained unmatched. This CDR3 contains 15 residues. The germline CDR1 and CDR2 sequences are WSHSY and SAAADI. CDR3 region: CASRTAAGGFYEQYF. As DNA, the CDR3 is TGCGCCAGCAGGACGGCGGCAGGGGGCTTCTACGAGCAGTACTTC.

CDR3: CASRTVRNTEAFF. The CDR3 DNA follows: TGTGCCAGCAGAACCGTTAGAAACACTGAAGCTTTCTTT. The chain has TRBV27 and TRBJ1-1; the D is unclear. Germline loops: CDR1 MNHEY, CDR2 SMNVEV (reference sequence). The V and J ends lost 6 bases and 2 bases respectively, with 10 bases between them. The CDR3 contains 13 residues.

The chain links TRBV6-1 to TRBJ1-2; D remains ambiguous. Trimming removed 3 bases at V and 4 bases at J, with 6 bases between. This CDR3 spans 12 amino acids. Germline V gene lookup returns CDR1 MNHNS and CDR2 SASEGT. Here the CDR3 reads CASSDNSYGYTF. The DNA of the CDR3 is TGTGCCAGCAGTGACAACAGCTATGGCTACACCTTC.

This clone showed up just a few times. The rearrangement links TRBV6-1 to TRBJ1-2; no clear D. Germline CDR1 is MNHNS and CDR2 is SASEGT. The V end lost 2 bases, the J end lost 2 bases, and 6 bases lay between the germline ends. The CDR3 has 13 amino acids. The CDR3 nucleotides read TGTGCCAGCAGTGAATCGGGAAACTATGGCTACACCTTC. Amino acids: CASSESGNYGYTF.

V usage is TRBV6-6 and J usage is TRBJ2-1; 11 bases are a match to TRBD2. Trimming at V came to 2 bases and at J to 5 bases, leaving 2 bases not matched to a gene. CDR1 is MNHNY and CDR2 is SVGAGI in the germline V gene (reference sequence). CDR3 length equals 15 residues. The CDR3: CASSYRLAGNNEQFF. CDR3 coding DNA: TGTGCCAGCAGTTACAGACTAGCGGGGAACAATGAGCAGTTCTTC.

The chain combines TRBV21-1 with TRBJ2-1; no check of the table's D call, TRBD2, against the DNA was made. TRBV21-1 is a pseudogene segment. CDR3 length equals 17 residues. This CDR3 is CASSKRGGRAPYNEQFF. Here the CDR3 DNA reads TGTGCCAGCAGCAAACGGGGCGGGAGGGCCCCATACAATGAGCAGTTCTTC.

This clone was seen a single time. The V gene is TRBV23-1, the J gene TRBJ1-2; TRBD1 agrees at 11 bases. TRBV23-1 is an ORF, and what it does is uncertain. V was pared by 7 bases and J by 4 bases, with 17 bases of the junction left unmatched. This CDR3 has 18 amino acids. The CDR3 sequence is CASTTTQTSGQGGYGYTF. DNA for the CDR3: TGCGCCAGCACCACAACCCAAACTTCGGGACAGGGGGGCTATGGCTACACCTTC.

This chain links TRBV3-1 (or the pseudogene TRBV3-2) with TRBJ2-5; the D gene is possibly TRBD2 (5 bases). V was trimmed by 4 bases and J by 5 bases, leaving 11 bases between them. The CDR3 covers 13 residues. The germline V gene has CDR1 LGHDT and CDR2 YNNKEL (reference sequence). The CDR3, as DNA: TGTGCCAGCAGCCCCGTTTGGAGGGAGACCCAGTACTTC. Protein product: CASSPVWRETQYF.

The chain has TRBV30 and TRBJ1-1; D perhaps matches TRBD1 (6 bases). The CDR3 runs to 13 residues. V gave up 8 bases and J gave up 1 base, with 14 bases separating them. Germline lookup yields CDR1 GTSNPN and CDR2 SVGIG (reference sequence). The CDR3 DNA reads TGTGCCGCCTACAGGGTTGGGAACACTGAAGCTTTCTTT. This encodes CAAYRVGNTEAFF.

The chain combines TRBV6-2 or TRBV6-3 with TRBJ1-2, with D unclear. The V and J ends lost 2 bases and 6 bases respectively, with 10 bases between them. Germline CDR1 and CDR2: MNHEY and SVGEGT. This CDR3 is 13 amino acids long. The CDR3 DNA reads as TGTGCCAGCAGTTACGCGACAATCAATGGCTACACCTTC. Translation: CASSYATINGYTF.

The chain couples TRBV19 to TRBJ2-2; tentative D call: TRBD1 (6 bases). The V gene's germline CDR1 is LNHDA and CDR2 SQIVND (reference sequence). The CDR3 length is 15 residues. The V end was cut by 8 bases, the J end by 3 bases, with 16 bases between. CDR3 nucleotide sequence: TGTGCCAGTGGGGGCGGACAGACATACACCGGGGAGCTGTTTTTT. Protein product: CASGGGQTYTGELFF.

V gene TRBV6-6 combines with J gene TRBJ2-2; D may be TRBD1 (6 bases). Deletions cut 5 bases from V and 6 bases from J, with 16 bases between. The CDR3 is 15 amino acids. CDR1 is MNHNY and CDR2 is SVGAGI in the germline V gene (reference sequence). For the CDR3, the DNA is TGTGCCAGCAGTCTCCCCCGACAGGCTTCCGGGGAGCTGTTTTTT. Translation: CASSLPRQASGELFF.

This chain joins TRBV7-9 and TRBJ2-3; the D gene is possibly TRBD1 (6 bases). Per the germline V gene, CDR1 is SEHNR and CDR2 is FQNEAQ (reference sequence). This CDR3 comprises 17 residues. The germline V and J ends were trimmed by 0 bases and 6 bases, with 19 bases remaining between them. The CDR3 loop is CASSLAPLQGRWDTQYF. CDR3 coding DNA: TGTGCCAGCAGCTTAGCACCCCTGCAGGGGCGATGGGATACGCAGTATTTT. The full variable domain, its missing parts supplied by reference TRBV7-9 and TRBJ2-3, is DTGVSQNPRHKITKRGQNVTFRCDPISEHNRLYWYRQTLGQGPEFLTYFQNEAQLEKSRLLSDRFSAERPKGSFSTLEIQRTEQGDSAMYLCASSLAPLQGRWDTQYFGPGTRLTVL.

The chain combines TRBV7-6 with TRBJ1-6; D is unresolved. The CDR3 sequence is 15 residues long. Germline loops: CDR1 SGHVS, CDR2 FNYEAQ. The V end lost 1 base, the J end lost 6 bases, and 10 bases lay between the germline ends. CDR3 in DNA: TGTGCCAGCAGCTTAGTAGCAGAGACTAATTCACCCCTCCACTTT. Translated: CASSLVAETNSPLHF.

This chain uses TRBV2 with TRBJ2-5; TRBD2 is a possible D gene (7 bases). The CDR3 is made up of 15 amino acids. The ends were cut back, 10 bases at V and 4 bases at J, with 22 bases in the middle. In germline, CDR1 is SNHLY, CDR2 FYNNEI. The CDR3 DNA reads as TGTGCCACCACAAGGGGGGGGTCCGATCTAGAGACCCAGTACTTC. The encoded protein is CATTRGGSDLETQYF.

This clone was seen a single time. The chain couples TRBV10-3 to TRBJ1-1, with 8 nucleotides matching TRBD1. Germline values: CDR1 ENHRY, CDR2 SYGVKD. After removal of 7 bases from V and 0 bases from J, the junction contained 13 bases not matched to a gene. CDR3 size: 17 residues. The CDR3 loop reads CAITLGQGGAMNTEAFF. CDR3 bases: TGTGCCATCACTCTTGGACAGGGCGGCGCGATGAACACTGAAGCTTTCTTT.